This is a list of T cell receptor beta chains from one sample in a study of T cells generated in artificial thymic organoids. TCRdb re-called the 5' RACE reads with MiXCR, one entry per CDR3 protein. Among 5,400 or so distinct CDR3 sequences, about 25% were seen once, and the ten largest hold roughly 3%. These receptors' targets are unknown. The sample taken for sequencing was naive CD8+ T cells grown in artificial thymic organoids from cord blood stem and progenitor cells. These receptors were collected from a human donor who gave cord blood stem cells for thymic organoid culture, a cardiac surgery patient who gave postnatal thymus, or a blood donor (not recorded which). The conserved cysteine and the conserved F or W are not part of the CDR3 here.

J: TRBJ2-5; V: TRBV10-3; length: 12; CDR3: AISESTRGETQY
J: TRBJ2-7; V: TRBV10-3; length: 11; CDR3: ATRTSVEDEQY
J: TRBJ1-5; V: TRBV12-3/TRBV12-4; length: 13; CDR3: ASSFGPYSNQPQH
J: TRBJ1-5; V: TRBV5-5; length: 13; CDR3: ASSPYGGGNQPQH
J: TRBJ2-5; V: TRBV5-6; length: 11; CDR3: ASSSTVQETQY
J: TRBJ2-6; V: TRBV7-8; length: 16; CDR3: ASSSLRGPCSGANVLT
J: TRBJ2-7; V: TRBV11-2; length: 13; CDR3: ASSPKTYASYEQY
J: TRBJ2-1; V: TRBV24-1; length: 11; CDR3: ATSDSVDNEQF
J: TRBJ2-1; V: TRBV6-2/TRBV6-3; length: 11; CDR3: ASSSQGEDEQF
J: TRBJ1-3; V: TRBV27; length: 11; CDR3: ASSPLSGSTIY
J: TRBJ2-3; V: TRBV12-3/TRBV12-4; length: 14; CDR3: ASSFPSANPTDTQY
J: TRBJ2-7; V: TRBV9; length: 14; CDR3: ASSVVPRDNPDEQY
J: TRBJ1-2; V: TRBV4-3; length: 14; CDR3: ASSQAPWTANYGYT
J: TRBJ2-2; V: TRBV21-1; length: 12; CDR3: ASSTREFTGELF
J: TRBJ1-5; V: TRBV12-3/TRBV12-4; length: 15; CDR3: ASSPRGRGTGNQPQH
J: TRBJ2-1; V: TRBV6-5; length: 16; CDR3: ASSGLVYLESSYNEQF
J: TRBJ1-2; V: TRBV4-3; length: 15; CDR3: ASSQERRDRGNYGYT
J: TRBJ1-1; V: TRBV7-3; length: 11; CDR3: ASSLRGSTEAF
J: TRBJ2-5; V: TRBV28; length: 14; CDR3: ASSLLCRGQDETQY
J: TRBJ2-1; V: TRBV18; length: 19; CDR3: ASSLSLPGQRTSGRMDEQF
J: TRBJ1-5; V: TRBV5-6; length: 11; CDR3: ASSLSGAVGQH
J: TRBJ2-7; V: TRBV9; length: 12; CDR3: ASSLRTGGYEQY
J: TRBJ2-7; V: TRBV4-3; length: 13; CDR3: ASSLTSGRSYEQY
J: TRBJ2-2; V: TRBV28; length: 14; CDR3: ASSLCGATRTGELF
J: TRBJ2-7; V: TRBV4-1; length: 12; CDR3: ASSQAAWGGEQY
J: TRBJ2-3; V: TRBV7-2; length: 14; CDR3: ASSLPRGFSTDTQY
J: TRBJ1-5; V: TRBV5-5; length: 11; CDR3: ASSLGHNQPQH
J: TRBJ1-6; V: TRBV7-2; length: 11; CDR3: ASSRRTNSPLH
J: TRBJ2-7; V: TRBV2; length: 10; CDR3: ASEDRGLEQY
J: TRBJ2-1; V: TRBV24-1; length: 11; CDR3: ATGASGGNEQF
J: TRBJ1-2; V: TRBV10-3; length: 14; CDR3: AISGGVRGEGYGCA
J: TRBJ2-3; V: TRBV18; length: 10; CDR3: ASSPGTDTQY
J: TRBJ2-7; V: TRBV9; length: 15; CDR3: ASSVEGGPFGHYEQY
J: TRBJ2-7; V: TRBV4-2; length: 14; CDR3: ASSPLPSRRSYEQY
J: TRBJ1-1; V: TRBV28; length: 13; CDR3: ASSPPTVLNAEAF
J: TRBJ2-7; V: TRBV20-1; length: 10; CDR3: SAHRQGYEQY
J: TRBJ2-5; V: TRBV18; length: 12; CDR3: ASSPRVYQETQY
J: TRBJ2-4; V: TRBV12-3/TRBV12-4; length: 12; CDR3: ASSPGSAKNIQY
J: TRBJ2-3; V: TRBV4-3; length: 12; CDR3: ASSQEGGPGTQY
J: TRBJ1-2; V: TRBV30; length: 11; CDR3: AWSRVRNYGYT
J: TRBJ2-3; V: TRBV5-6; length: 12; CDR3: ASRGDRCTDTQY
J: TRBJ1-5; V: TRBV4-1; length: 11; CDR3: ASSPSGWQPQH
J: TRBJ2-3; V: TRBV10-3; length: 12; CDR3: AISADGSTDTQY
J: TRBJ2-7; V: TRBV5-6; length: 10; CDR3: ASSLRGGEQY
J: TRBJ2-3; V: TRBV30; length: 12; CDR3: AWSSRGVQGTQY